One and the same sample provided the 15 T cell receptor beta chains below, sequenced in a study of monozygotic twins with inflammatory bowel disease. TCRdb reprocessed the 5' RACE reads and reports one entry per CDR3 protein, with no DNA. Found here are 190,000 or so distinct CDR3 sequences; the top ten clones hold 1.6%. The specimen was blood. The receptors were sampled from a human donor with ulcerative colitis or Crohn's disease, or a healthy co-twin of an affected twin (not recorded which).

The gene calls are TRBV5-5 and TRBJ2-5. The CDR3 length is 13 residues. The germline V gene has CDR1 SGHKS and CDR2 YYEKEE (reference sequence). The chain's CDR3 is CASSLYGEETQYF.

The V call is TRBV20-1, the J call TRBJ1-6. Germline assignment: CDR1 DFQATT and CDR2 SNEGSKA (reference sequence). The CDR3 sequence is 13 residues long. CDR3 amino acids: CSARVTGGSPLHF.

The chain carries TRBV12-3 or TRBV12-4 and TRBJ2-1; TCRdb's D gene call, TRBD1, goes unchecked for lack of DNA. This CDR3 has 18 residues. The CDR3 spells CASTIKFWGDRLYNEQFF.

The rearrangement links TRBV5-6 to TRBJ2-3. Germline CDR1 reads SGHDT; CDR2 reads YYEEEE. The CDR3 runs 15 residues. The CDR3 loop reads CASSFLGPSTDTQYF.

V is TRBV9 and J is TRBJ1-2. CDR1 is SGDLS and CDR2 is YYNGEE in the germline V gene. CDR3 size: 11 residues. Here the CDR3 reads CASREFYGYTF.

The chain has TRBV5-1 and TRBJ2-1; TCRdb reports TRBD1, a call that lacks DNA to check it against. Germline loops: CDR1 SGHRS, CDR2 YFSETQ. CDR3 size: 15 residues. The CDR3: CASRSERTGRNEQFF.

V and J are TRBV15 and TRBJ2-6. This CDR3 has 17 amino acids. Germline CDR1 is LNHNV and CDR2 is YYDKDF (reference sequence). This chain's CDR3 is CATSRDLMYSGANVLTF.

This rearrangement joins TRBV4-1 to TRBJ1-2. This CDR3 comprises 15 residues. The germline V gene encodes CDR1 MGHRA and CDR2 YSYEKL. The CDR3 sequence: CASSQVRDPGLRSTF.

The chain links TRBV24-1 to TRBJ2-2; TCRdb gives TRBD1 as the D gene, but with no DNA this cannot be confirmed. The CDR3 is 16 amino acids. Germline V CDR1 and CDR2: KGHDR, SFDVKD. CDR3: CATSDLGQGRTGELFF.

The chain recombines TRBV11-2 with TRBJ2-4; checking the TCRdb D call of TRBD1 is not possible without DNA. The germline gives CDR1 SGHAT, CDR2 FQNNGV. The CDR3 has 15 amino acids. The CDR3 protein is CASRRWGDRKNIQYF.

This chain's CDR3 is CASSSETSGPYNEQFF. The chain combines TRBV5-1 with TRBJ2-1; TCRdb's D call of TRBD2 is untestable without DNA. This CDR3 region has 16 residues. Germline CDR1 reads SGHRS; CDR2 reads YFSETQ. The entire variable domain, with the rest obtained from reference TRBV5-1 and TRBJ2-1, is as follows: KAGVTQTPRYLIKTRGQQVTLSCSPISGHRSVSWYQQTPGQGLQFLFEYFSETQRNKGNFPGRFSGRQFSNSRSEMNVSTLELGDSALYLCASSSETSGPYNEQFFGPGTRLTVL.

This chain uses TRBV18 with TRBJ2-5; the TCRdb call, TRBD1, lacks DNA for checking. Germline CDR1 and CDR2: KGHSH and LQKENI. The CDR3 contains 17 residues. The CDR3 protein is CASSRSSGTGGQETQYF.

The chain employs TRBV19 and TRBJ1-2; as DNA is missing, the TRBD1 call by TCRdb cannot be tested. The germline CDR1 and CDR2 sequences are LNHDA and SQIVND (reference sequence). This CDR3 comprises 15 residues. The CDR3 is CASSSRTGANYGYTF.

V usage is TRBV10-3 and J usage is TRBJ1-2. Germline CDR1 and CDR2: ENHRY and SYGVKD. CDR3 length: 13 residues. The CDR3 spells CAIFTAEGYGYTF.

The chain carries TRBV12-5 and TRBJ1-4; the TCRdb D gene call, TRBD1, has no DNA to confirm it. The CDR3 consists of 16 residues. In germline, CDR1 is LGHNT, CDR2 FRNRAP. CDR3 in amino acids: CASGWTPGRTNEKLFF.